Below, 27 T cell receptor beta chains from the same sample are listed, as sequenced in a study of blood T cell repertoires in COVID-19. Only in-frame clones appear in the TCRdb table, and some are missing; sequencing was by immunoSEQ multiplex PCR. The sample lists some 120,000 clones, more than 85% occurring once. The specimen sequenced was peripheral blood. These receptors were taken from a man in his fifties or sixties with COVID-19, enrolled during active disease.

V and J are TRBV23-1 and TRBJ2-3, with TRBD2 identical over 10 bases. TRBV23-1 is flagged as an ORF with uncertain function. V gave up 2 bases and J gave up 6 bases; unmatched junction bases: 8. The CDR3 extends over 16 amino acids. DNA for the CDR3: TGCGCCAGCAGTCAACCTAGCGGGAGCCCTGGGGATACGCAGTATTTT. Translation gives CASSQPSGSPGDTQYF.

The J gene is TRBJ2-7, the V gene TRBV20-1; D ambiguous. Germline V gene data show CDR1 as DFQATT and CDR2 as SNEGSKA (reference sequence). This CDR3 is 11 amino acids long. V was trimmed by 3 bases and J by 2 bases, leaving 5 bases between them. The CDR3 sequence is CSARGPYEQYF. The CDR3 DNA sequence: TGCAGTGCTAGGGGCCCCTACGAGCAGTACTTC.

CDR3 sequence (DNA): TGTGCCAGCAGCTTAGGTGGGGCTGGCTACACCTTC. Amino acids: CASSLGGAGYTF. V usage is TRBV7-8 and J usage is TRBJ1-2, with D maybe TRBD1 (5 bases). The V gene's germline CDR1 is SGHVS and CDR2 FQNEAQ. The CDR3 spans 12 residues. Deletions cut 1 base from V and 7 bases from J, with 7 bases between. The full variable domain, its missing parts supplied by reference TRBV7-8 and TRBJ1-2, is GAGVSQSPRYKVAKRGQDVALRCDPISGHVSLFWYQQALGQGPEFLTYFQNEAQLDKSGLPSDRFFAERPEGSVSTLKIQRTQQEDSAVYLCASSLGGAGYTFGSGTRLTVV.

The chain has TRBV6-5 and TRBJ1-2; D remains ambiguous. CDR3 length: 13 amino acids. Germline assignment: CDR1 MNHEY and CDR2 SVGAGI. The V gene lost 4 bases and the J gene lost 6 bases, with 12 bases spanning the gap. The CDR3 coding sequence is TGTGCCAGCAGTTTTCACAGTGGAAATGGCTACACCTTC. It translates to CASSFHSGNGYTF.

The chain joins TRBV9 to TRBJ1-4, with unresolved D. The CDR3 has 16 amino acids. Deletions cut 0 bases from V and 6 bases from J, with 15 bases between. The V gene's germline CDR1 is SGDLS and CDR2 YYNGEE. The CDR3 spells CASSVGDKSTHEKLFF. The CDR3 DNA sequence: TGTGCCAGCAGCGTAGGTGACAAGTCTACCCATGAAAAACTGTTTTTT.

The CDR3 DNA reads as TGTGCCAGCCAGCTCGGGGGAGAAATATCCTACAATGAGCAGTTCTTC. Translated, it gives CASQLGGEISYNEQFF. The chain has TRBV2 and TRBJ2-1; D perhaps matches TRBD2 (6 bases). V lost 8 bases, J lost 1 base, and 18 bases lay in between. Germline CDR1 reads SNHLY; CDR2 reads FYNNEI. The CDR3 length is 16 residues.

This clone was found once. The CDR3 nucleotides are TGTGCCAGCAGTCCTCTCACGGGGTCGAACACCGGGGAGCTGTTTTTT. It specifies CASSPLTGSNTGELFF. The chain has TRBV2 and TRBJ2-2; a possible D gene is TRBD2 (5 bases). V lost 5 bases and J lost 0, with 13 bases in between. Germline V CDR1 and CDR2: SNHLY, FYNNEI. CDR3 length equals 16 residues. Drawing the rest from reference TRBV2 and TRBJ2-2, the complete variable domain is EPEVTQTPSHQVTQMGQEVILRCVPISNHLYFYWYRQILGQKVEFLVSFYNNEISEKSEIFDDQFSVERPDGSNFTLKIRSTKLEDSAMYFCASSPLTGSNTGELFFGEGSRLTVL.

The count of this clone is one. This chain joins TRBV5-6 and TRBJ1-2; D gene unclear. Germline V gene lookup returns CDR1 SGHDT and CDR2 YYEEEE. The CDR3 length is 12 residues. V lost 4 bases to trimming and J lost 11 bases, with 15 bases between them. For the CDR3, the DNA is TGTGCCAGCAGCCGGGGATGGACGGGTTACACCTTC. Its translation is CASSRGWTGYTF.

The rearrangement uses TRBV2 and TRBJ2-1; D might be TRBD2 (6 bases). The CDR3 runs 14 residues. Trimming took 4 bases from V and 7 from J, leaving 14 bases between them. CDR1 is SNHLY and CDR2 is FYNNEI in the germline V gene. The CDR3 DNA reads TGTGCCAGCAGTGTAGGCGGGGCCGTGAATGAGCAGTTCTTC. It codes for CASSVGGAVNEQFF.

The chain couples TRBV18 to TRBJ2-5; D unresolved. V lost 4 bases to trimming and J lost 1 base, with 10 bases between them. The CDR3 runs to 14 residues. Germline loops: CDR1 KGHSH, CDR2 LQKENI. The CDR3 loop is CASSLPTGQETQYF. In DNA, the CDR3 is TGTGCCAGCTCACTACCGACGGGCCAAGAGACCCAGTACTTC.

The V and J genes are TRBV7-9 and TRBJ2-1, with 10 bases matching TRBD1. The CDR3 loop spans 16 amino acids. Per germline, CDR1 SEHNR and CDR2 FQNEAQ (reference sequence). After removal of 5 bases from V and 7 bases from J, the junction contained 11 bases not matched to a gene. CDR3 in DNA: TGTGCCAGCAGCCGGTTTCTTGGGACAGGGGATAATGAGCAGTTCTTC. As protein: CASSRFLGTGDNEQFF. The variable domain in full, with the rest retrieved from reference TRBV7-9 and TRBJ2-1, is DTGVSQNPRHKITKRGQNVTFRCDPISEHNRLYWYRQTLGQGPEFLTYFQNEAQLEKSRLLSDRFSAERPKGSFSTLEIQRTEQGDSAMYLCASSRFLGTGDNEQFFGPGTRLTVL.

The rearrangement uses TRBV5-4 and TRBJ2-5; possibly TRBD2 for D (5 bases). From germline, CDR1 is SGHNT and CDR2 YYREEE (reference sequence). Trimming shortened V by 4 bases and J by 5 bases, and 18 bases separated the two germline ends. The CDR3 is 15 residues long. CDR3 bases: TGTGCCAGCAGCGGGAGAGAGAGCGGCATGGAGACCCAGTACTTC. Protein: CASSGRESGMETQYF.

The chain combines TRBV3-1 (or the pseudogene TRBV3-2) with TRBJ2-4; possible D gene TRBD2, 6 bases. The CDR3 covers 14 residues. V was pared by 4 bases and J by 0 bases, with 7 bases between. Germline V gene data show CDR1 as LGHDT and CDR2 as YNNKEL (reference sequence). This CDR3 reads CASSPGLAKNIQYF. The CDR3 DNA reads TGTGCCAGCAGCCCGGGACTAGCCAAAAACATTCAGTACTTC.

The genes are TRBV6-7 and TRBJ2-7; 7 bases are shared with TRBD2. TRBV6-7 counts as an open reading frame of uncertain function. The CDR3 length is 14 residues. V shed 2 bases and J 8 bases; nucleotides not matched to a gene: 9. The CDR3, as DNA: TGTGCCAGCAGTTACAGTGGCAGGGAGGGAAAGCAGTACGTC. It specifies CASSYSGREGKQYV.

This clone was recorded a few times. The chain uses TRBV6-4 and TRBJ1-6; TRBD1 is a possible D gene (5 bases). The CDR3 has 13 residues. Trimming removed 3 bases from V and 5 bases from J, with 5 bases in between. CDR1 is MRHNA, CDR2 SNTAGT, per germline. In DNA, the CDR3 is TGTGCCAGCAGTGAGGACAATAATTCACCCCTCCACTTT. It codes for CASSEDNNSPLHF.

The chain carries TRBV28 and TRBJ2-7; 7 bases line up with TRBD2. CDR1 MDHEN and CDR2 SYDVKM come from the germline V gene. V trimming: 3 bases; J trimming: 2 bases; junction bases outside the gene matches: 4. This CDR3 is 14 amino acids long. This chain's CDR3 is CASSFGGSPYEQYF. The CDR3 DNA reads as TGTGCCAGCAGTTTTGGCGGGAGCCCCTACGAGCAGTACTTC. Supplemented by reference TRBV28 and TRBJ2-7, the full variable domain reads DVKVTQSSRYLVKRTGEKVFLECVQDMDHENMFWYRQDPGLGLRLIYFSYDVKMKEKGDIPEGYSVSREKKERFSLILESASTNQTSMYLCASSFGGSPYEQYFGPGTRLTVT.

The chain has TRBV10-2 and TRBJ2-1; tentative D call: TRBD1 (6 bases). The CDR3 consists of 17 residues. Per germline, CDR1 WSHSY and CDR2 SAAADI. Deletions cut 0 bases from V and 2 bases from J, with 14 bases between. CDR3 sequence reads: CASSESHRVVPYNEQFF. CDR3 in DNA: TGCGCCAGCAGTGAGTCACACAGGGTAGTGCCCTACAATGAGCAGTTCTTC.

Points on this clone: One junction end disagrees with the germline gene, perhaps due to a read error. The V and J genes are TRBV19 and TRBJ2-3; possibly TRBD2 for D (6 bases). Germline-derived CDR1 and CDR2 are LNHDA and SQIVND (reference sequence). CDR3 length: 14 residues. The CDR3 DNA is TGTGTCAGTAGTATACTAGCCCCAACAGATACGCAGTATTTT. Translation: CVSSILAPTDTQYF.

The V and J genes are TRBV19 and TRBJ1-1; no clear D gene. Per germline, CDR1 LNHDA and CDR2 SQIVND (reference sequence). The CDR3 is made up of 11 amino acids. V was cut by 7 bases and J by 3 bases, with 6 bases left in between. The DNA for the CDR3 is TGTGCCAGTACCTTCTACACTGAAGCTTTCTTT. Amino acid sequence: CASTFYTEAFF.

This chain connects TRBV6-6 to TRBJ2-3; tentative D call: TRBD2 (5 bases). CDR1 MNHNY and CDR2 SVGAGI come from the germline V gene (reference sequence). V was clipped by 4 bases and J by 5 bases, with 7 bases between them. This CDR3 contains 12 residues. The CDR3 sequence: CASSSGKDTQYF. CDR3 DNA sequence: TGTGCCAGCAGTTCGGGGAAAGATACGCAGTATTTT.

The chain carries TRBV5-5 and TRBJ2-1; 14 bases align to TRBD2. Germline trimming cut 0 bases from V and 4 bases from J; bases unmatched to any gene: 6. The V gene's germline CDR1 is SGHKS and CDR2 YYEKEE (reference sequence). There are 18 residues in the CDR3. The CDR3 region has the DNA TGTGCCAGCAGCTTGGGACTAGCGGGAGGGGGAGGTTACAATGAGCAGTTCTTC. Protein product: CASSLGLAGGGGYNEQFF. The full variable domain, rest sourced from reference TRBV5-5 and TRBJ2-1, is DAGVTQSPTHLIKTRGQQVTLRCSPISGHKSVSWYQQVLGQGPQFIFQYYEKEERGRGNFPDRFSARQFPNYSSELNVNALLLGDSALYLCASSLGLAGGGGYNEQFFGPGTRLTVL.

CDR3 residues: CASSPGLDNEQFF. The CDR3, as DNA: TGTGCCAGCAGCCCGGGACTGGACAATGAGCAGTTCTTC. V is TRBV2 and J is TRBJ2-1, with D possibly being TRBD2 (6 bases). The germline gives CDR1 SNHLY, CDR2 FYNNEI. Between the trimmed V and J ends, which lost 6 bases and 5 bases, there was a span of 11 bases. CDR3 size: 13 residues.

The rearrangement links TRBV19 to TRBJ1-5; 8 bases are shared with TRBD1. This CDR3 has 14 amino acids. Germline V CDR1 and CDR2: LNHDA, SQIVND (reference sequence). V was pared by 3 bases and J by 7 bases, with 5 bases of the junction left unmatched. The DNA for the CDR3 is TGTGCCAGTAGTATTGGACAGGGAGGCCAGCCCCAGCATTTT. Protein product: CASSIGQGGQPQHF.

V usage is TRBV19 and J usage is TRBJ2-7, with D possibly matching TRBD2 (6 bases). Germline V CDR1 and CDR2: LNHDA, SQIVND (reference sequence). The CDR3 extends over 13 amino acids. Trimming stripped 9 bases from V and 5 bases from J, with 17 bases between. CDR3 coding DNA: TGTGCCAGCGCCGGCCGGGGGTTCGACGAGCAGTACTTC. Residues: CASAGRGFDEQYF. Full variable domain (rest looked up from reference TRBV19 and TRBJ2-7): DGGITQSPKYLFRKEGQNVTLSCEQNLNHDAMYWYRQDPGQGLRLIYYSQIVNDFQKGDIAEGYSVSREKKESFPLTVTSAQKNPTAFYLCASAGRGFDEQYFGPGTRLTVT.

This rearrangement joins TRBV28 to TRBJ2-7, with D perhaps TRBD1 (6 bases). V was pared by 6 bases and J by 3 bases, with 9 bases between. This CDR3 has 12 amino acids. Germline CDR1 and CDR2: MDHEN and SYDVKM. The CDR3 DNA sequence: TGTGCCAGCAGAGTGGACAGCTACGAGCAGTACTTC. Amino acid sequence: CASRVDSYEQYF.

This clone was seen a single time. This chain joins TRBV10-3 and TRBJ2-1; 12 bases align to TRBD2. The V and J ends lost 6 bases and 3 bases, in that order; junction bases with no gene match: 12. This CDR3 spans 18 amino acids. Germline V gene lookup returns CDR1 ENHRY and CDR2 SYGVKD. DNA of the CDR3: TGTGCCATCAGAAGCCTAGCGGGAGGGCCCTCGGACTACAATGAGCAGTTCTTC. Protein sequence: CAIRSLAGGPSDYNEQFF.

This chain links TRBV6-5 with TRBJ2-3, with TRBD2 matching over 9 bases. The V gene end was trimmed by 4 bases and the J gene end by 4 bases; junction bases not matched to a gene: 0. The CDR3 length is 13 residues. CDR1 and CDR2 (germline): MNHEY, SVGAGI. In nucleotides, the CDR3 is TGTGCCAGCAGTTTAGCGGGGGCAGATACGCAGTATTTT. This codes for CASSLAGADTQYF.